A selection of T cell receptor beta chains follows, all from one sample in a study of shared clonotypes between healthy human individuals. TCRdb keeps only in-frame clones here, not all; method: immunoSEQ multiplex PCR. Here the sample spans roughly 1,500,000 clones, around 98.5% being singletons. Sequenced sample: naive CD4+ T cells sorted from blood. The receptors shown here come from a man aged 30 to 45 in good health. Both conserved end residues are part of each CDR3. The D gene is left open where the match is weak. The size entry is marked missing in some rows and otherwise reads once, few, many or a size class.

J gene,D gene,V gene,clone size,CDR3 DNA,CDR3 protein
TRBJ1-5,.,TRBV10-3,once,TGTGCCATCAGTGAGTCATCGGTTTCTCGGCAGCCCCAGCATTTT,CAISESSVSRQPQHF
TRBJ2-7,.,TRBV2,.,TGTGCCAGCAGTGAGGTAGCGATCAGCTCCTACGAGCAGTACTTC,CASSEVAISSYEQYF
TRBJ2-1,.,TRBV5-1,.,TGCGCCAGCAGCTTGTTGTTAAACTACAATGAGCAGTTCTTC,CASSLLLNYNEQFF
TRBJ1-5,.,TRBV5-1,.,TGCGCCAGCAGCCCCGCTGGGGGGGATAGCAATCAGCCCCAGCATTTT,CASSPAGGDSNQPQHF
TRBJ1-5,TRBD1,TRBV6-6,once,TGTGCCAGCAGTTACTCGTCGGGACAGGGGCATCAGCCCCAGCATTTT,CASSYSSGQGHQPQHF
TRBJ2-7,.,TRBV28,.,TGTGCCACCCGTGGGCACGGGATGGGCTTCGAGCAGTACTTC,CATRGHGMGFEQYF
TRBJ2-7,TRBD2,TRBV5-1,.,TGCGCCAGCAGCTTGGTCCCTAGCGGGAGCAGTTCCTACGAGCAGTACTTC,CASSLVPSGSSSYEQYF
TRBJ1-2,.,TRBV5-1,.,TGCGCCAGCAGCTTAGACAGTCCCCCCTACACCTTC,CASSLDSPPYTF
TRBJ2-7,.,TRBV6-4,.,TGTGCCAGCAGTGTTGGGGCAGGACCCTCCTACGAGCAGTACTTC,CASSVGAGPSYEQYF
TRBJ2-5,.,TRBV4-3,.,TGCGCCAGCAGCCAAGGAATAGCTGGGGGCTTTGAGACCCAGTACTTC,CASSQGIAGGFETQYF
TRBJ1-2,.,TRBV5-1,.,TGCGCCAGCAGCTGGGACGGCAGTAGCGATGGCTACACCTTC,CASSWDGSSDGYTF
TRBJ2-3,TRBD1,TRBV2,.,TGTGCCGGGGGAGGGGACAGGGGAACAGATACGCAGTATTTT,CAGGGDRGTDTQYF
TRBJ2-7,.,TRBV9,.,TGTGCCAGCAGCGTAGCTCCGGGACAAACATACGAGCAGTACTTC,CASSVAPGQTYEQYF
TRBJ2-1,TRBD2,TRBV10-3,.,TGTGCCATCAGTGAGAATAAAGGACTAGCGGGAGCCGATGAGCAGTTCTTC,CAISENKGLAGADEQFF
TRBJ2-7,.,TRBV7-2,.,TGTGCCAGCAGCTTAGCGTACAGTTTATTTGACGAGCAGTACTTC,CASSLAYSLFDEQYF
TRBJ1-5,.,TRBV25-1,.,TGTGCCAGCAGTGCCCAAGGGGGTCAGCCCCAGCATTTT,CASSAQGGQPQHF
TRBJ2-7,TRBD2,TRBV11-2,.,TGTGCCAGCAGCTTCACCGGGACTAGCGGGATCGGCTACGAGCAGTACTTC,CASSFTGTSGIGYEQYF
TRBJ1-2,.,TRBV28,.,TGTGCCAGCATCCGAGGGGGGTTAGACTATGGCTACACCTTC,CASIRGGLDYGYTF
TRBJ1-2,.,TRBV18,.,TGTGCCAGCTTCACAGGAGGCTATGGCTACACCTTC,CASFTGGYGYTF
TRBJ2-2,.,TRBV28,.,TGTGCCAGCAGTCCTCACACCGGGGAGCTGTTTTTT,CASSPHTGELFF
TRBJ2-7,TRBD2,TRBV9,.,TGTGCCAGCAGCGAGAGAGCGGGACTAGCGGAGTGGGAAAAAGTACACGAGCAGTACTTC,CASSERAGLAEWEKVHEQYF
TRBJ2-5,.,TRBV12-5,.,TGTGCTAGTGGCAACGTCGGGGCTGGGGGGACCCAGTACTTC,CASGNVGAGGTQYF
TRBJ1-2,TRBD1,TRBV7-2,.,TGTGCCAGCAGCGTCCGGGACAGGGCGGACTATGGCTACACCTTC,CASSVRDRADYGYTF
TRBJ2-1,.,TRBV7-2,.,TGTGCCAGCAGCCCGAAACTGGGACTGGAGCAGTTCTTC,CASSPKLGLEQFF
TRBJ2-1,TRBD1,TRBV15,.,TGTGCCACCAGCAGAACACACGGACAGGGGAATGAGCAGTTCTTC,CATSRTHGQGNEQFF
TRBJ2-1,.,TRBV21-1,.,TGTGCCAGCAGCAAAGTGAGGGACAGACTTATGTACAATGAGCAGTTCTTC,CASSKVRDRLMYNEQFF
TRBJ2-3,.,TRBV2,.,TGTGCCAGCAGCGCCGCCGGTGGGCGGGGAAGAGATACGCAGTATTTT,CASSAAGGRGRDTQYF
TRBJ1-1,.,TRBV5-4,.,TGTGCCAGCAGCCCCTACCCCCCAGGGGCGAACACTGAAGCTTTCTTT,CASSPYPPGANTEAFF
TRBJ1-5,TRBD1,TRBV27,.,TGTGCCAGCAGTCCCAGGGGGATCGATCAGCCCCAGCATTTT,CASSPRGIDQPQHF
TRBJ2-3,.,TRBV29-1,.,TGCAGCGGAACGGTGGGTGGCACAGATACGCAGTATTTT,CSGTVGGTDTQYF
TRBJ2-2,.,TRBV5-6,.,TGTGCCAGCAGCTTGCGCCGGGCCGGGGAGCTGTTTTTT,CASSLRRAGELFF
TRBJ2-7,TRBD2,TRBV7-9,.,TGTGCCAGCAGCGAACCGGGACTAGGTAAAGTGGATTACGAGCAGTACTTC,CASSEPGLGKVDYEQYF
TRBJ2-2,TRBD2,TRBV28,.,TGTGCCAGCAGTATTATATCCCTGACTAGCGGGAACGGTGTAAACACCGGGGAGCTGTTTTTT,CASSIISLTSGNGVNTGELFF
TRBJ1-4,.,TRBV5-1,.,TGCGCCAGCAGCGTTGGGGGAACTAATGAAAAACTGTTTTTT,CASSVGGTNEKLFF
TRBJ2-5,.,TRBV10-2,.,TGCGCCAGCGCCCGGGCTGCACAAGAGACCCAGTACTTC,CASARAAQETQYF
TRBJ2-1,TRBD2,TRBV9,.,TGTGCCAGCAGCCCAGCGGGAAAAACCAATGAGCAGTTCTTC,CASSPAGKTNEQFF
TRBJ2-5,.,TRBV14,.,TGTGCCAGCAGCCACGGCGAGACCCAGTACTTC,CASSHGETQYF
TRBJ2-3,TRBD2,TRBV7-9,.,TGTGCCAGCAGCTTAGTGTCGGGAGGACCGGCAGATACGCAGTATTTT,CASSLVSGGPADTQYF
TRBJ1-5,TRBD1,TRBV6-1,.,TGTGCCAGCAGTGGCTACCCGGACAGGGGTGGCAATCAGCCCCAGCATTTT,CASSGYPDRGGNQPQHF
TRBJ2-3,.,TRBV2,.,TGTGCCAGCTGCCCTCTTTTGGTCAAGCCTCTAGATACGCAGTATTTT,CASCPLLVKPLDTQYF
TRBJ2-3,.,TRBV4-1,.,TGCGCCAGCAGCCAAGCCCAGGGGATAGATACGCAGTATTTT,CASSQAQGIDTQYF
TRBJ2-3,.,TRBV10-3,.,TGTGCCATCACCGGAGACAGCGATCGAGATACGCAGTATTTT,CAITGDSDRDTQYF